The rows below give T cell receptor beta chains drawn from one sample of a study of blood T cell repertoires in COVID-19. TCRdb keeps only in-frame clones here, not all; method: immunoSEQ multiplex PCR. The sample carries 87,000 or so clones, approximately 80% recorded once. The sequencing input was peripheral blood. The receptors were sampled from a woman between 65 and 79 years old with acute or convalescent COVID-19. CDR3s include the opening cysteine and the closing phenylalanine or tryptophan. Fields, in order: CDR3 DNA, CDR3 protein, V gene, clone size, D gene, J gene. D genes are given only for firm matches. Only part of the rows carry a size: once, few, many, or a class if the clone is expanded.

TGTGCCATCAGTGAGGGGGGGGCCGGCGAGACCCAGTACTTC | CAISEGGAGETQYF | TRBV10-3 | - | - | TRBJ2-5
TGCGCCAGCAGCCGACGCCTCCTGAGCGGGGGGGCCGTTGAGACCCAGTACTTC | CASSRRLLSGGAVETQYF | TRBV5-1 | - | TRBD2 | TRBJ2-5
TGTGCCAGCAGCACCGGGACTTTCTCTAGCACAGATACGCAGTATTTT | CASSTGTFSSTDTQYF | TRBV6-4 | - | - | TRBJ2-3
TGTGCCACCAGTCGGTCTCGCAATCAGCCCCAGCATTTT | CATSRSRNQPQHF | TRBV24-1 | - | - | TRBJ1-5
TGTGCCAGTAGTCGAACAGGGGTAGATGAAAAACTGTTTTTT | CASSRTGVDEKLFF | TRBV19 | - | TRBD1 | TRBJ1-4
TGTGCCAGCAGTGAGTCCGGGACAGTTTACGAGCAGTACTTC | CASSESGTVYEQYF | TRBV6-1 | - | TRBD1 | TRBJ2-7
TGTGCCAGCAGCTTGGCCCCCCAGGGCCCCTCTGGAAACACCATATATTTT | CASSLAPQGPSGNTIYF | TRBV5-5 | - | - | TRBJ1-3
TGCGCCAGCAGCGGCCGGGAGGGGCCCTATGGCTACACCTTC | CASSGREGPYGYTF | TRBV5-1 | - | - | TRBJ1-2
TGCGCCAGCAGTGATGCAGGGGCAGGGAACACTGAAGCTTTCTTT | CASSDAGAGNTEAFF | TRBV10-1 | - | - | TRBJ1-1
TGTGCCAGCAGTCACCAGGGCCTACCTGGGGGCTACACCTTC | CASSHQGLPGGYTF | TRBV6-5 | - | - | TRBJ1-2
TGCGCCAGCAGCCAAGAAAGAGGGAGGGGGGACTATGGCTACACCTTC | CASSQERGRGDYGYTF | TRBV4-1 | - | - | TRBJ1-2
TGTGCCAGCAGCATTTCTAGCGGAGCCCACGGTGGCTACACCTTC | CASSISSGAHGGYTF | TRBV5-4 | - | - | TRBJ1-2
TGTGCCACCCAGGACTCGAAAAACACTGAAGCTTTCTTT | CATQDSKNTEAFF | TRBV2 | - | - | TRBJ1-1
TGTGCCAGCAGTTCCGGACAGAGCCGGCACTATGGCTACACCTTC | CASSSGQSRHYGYTF | TRBV5-6 | - | - | TRBJ1-2
TGTGCCAGCTCGAGTTCTGGGGCAGATCACTACAATGAGCAGTTCTTC | CASSSSGADHYNEQFF | TRBV18 | - | - | TRBJ2-1
TGTGCCAGCAGGGGACAGTCGACCTCCTACGAGCAGTACTTC | CASRGQSTSYEQYF | TRBV2 | - | TRBD1 | TRBJ2-7
TGCGCCAGCAGCCTCTGGACAGGGACCTACGAGCAGTACTTC | CASSLWTGTYEQYF | TRBV5-1 | once | TRBD1 | TRBJ2-7
TGCGCCAGCACCCCCGGGGGGGGGAATGAGCAGTTCTTC | CASTPGGGNEQFF | TRBV10-1 | few | TRBD2 | TRBJ2-1
TGCAGCGTTAGGCTGACAGGGACTAATGAAAAACTGTTTTTT | CSVRLTGTNEKLFF | TRBV29-1 | - | TRBD1 | TRBJ1-4
TGTGCCAGCAGCGTAGGCCAGGGAACAGATACGCAGTATTTT | CASSVGQGTDTQYF | TRBV9 | - | - | TRBJ2-3
TGTGCCTGGACGACAGGGGGTACTGGGGCCAACGTCCTGACTTTC | CAWTTGGTGANVLTF | TRBV30 | - | TRBD1 | TRBJ2-6